This T cell receptor beta chain stems from a study of human T cells and chemical hapten exposure. Study results and limitations: TCRs exceeding 1 in 1000 frequency stayed unchanged with DPC sensitization.

Time point specified: healthy volunteer bleed at 6 weeks. From whole blood left unfractionated, total RNA was extracted. This clonotype was detected many times. The antigen is unknown. Individual cDNA molecules had unique molecular identifiers attached to them by the library. TCRdb reprocessed the RACE reads with MiXCR, giving one entry per CDR3 protein. The data hold about 80,000 distinct CDR3 sequences, with around 9.4% observed a single time. The V gene's germline CDR1 is SNHLY and CDR2 FYNNEI. The CDR3 contains 14 residues. V dropped 2 bases and J dropped 2 bases, with 9 bases sitting between them. The receptor comes from a female donor in good health. Some clones in this sample may be carry-over from other donors' samples. Sequences were obtained from whole blood. The J gene is TRBJ1-2, the V gene TRBV2, with no clear D. DNA for the CDR3: TGTGCCAGCAGTGAATGGAAGGGAAACTATGGCTACACCTTC. Translated: CASSEWKGNYGYTF.